The 3 T cell receptor beta chains presented below share a single source sample, sequenced in a study of glioma-infiltrating T cells after dendritic cell vaccination. TCRdb keeps only in-frame clones here, not all; method: immunoSEQ multiplex PCR. The sample has 50,000 to 80,000 clones; more than 75% are singletons. Sample: blood, taken before dendritic cell vaccination. The receptors were sampled from a human donor with glioblastoma.

The CDR3 sequence is CASSPHPGAQYF. The DNA of the CDR3 is TGTGCCAGCAGTCCCCACCCGGGGGCCCAGTACTTC. The chain uses TRBV28 and TRBJ2-5, with D possibly being TRBD2 (6 bases). The CDR3 is made up of 12 amino acids. Germline CDR1 reads MDHEN; CDR2 reads SYDVKM. V gave up 5 bases and J gave up 9 bases, with 13 bases separating them.

CDR3 nucleotides: TGTGCCAGCAGCTTAGGGGACAATCGATACGAGCAGTACTTC. Translated, it gives CASSLGDNRYEQYF. V and J are TRBV5-5 and TRBJ2-7, with a tentative D call TRBD1 (6 bases). V shed 2 bases and J shed 4 bases, with 13 bases lying between them. The germline V gene has CDR1 SGHKS and CDR2 YYEKEE (reference sequence). CDR3 length equals 14 residues. Drawing the rest from reference TRBV5-5 and TRBJ2-7, the complete variable domain is DAGVTQSPTHLIKTRGQQVTLRCSPISGHKSVSWYQQVLGQGPQFIFQYYEKEERGRGNFPDRFSARQFPNYSSELNVNALLLGDSALYLCASSLGDNRYEQYFGPGTRLTVT.

A few counts support this clone. In DNA form, the CDR3 reads TGTGCCAGCAGTTCCGGACAGGTTATTTCTGGGGCCAACGTCCTGACTTTC. Translated, it gives CASSSGQVISGANVLTF. The V and J genes are TRBV6-4 and TRBJ2-6; 7 bases line up with TRBD1. The trim removed 5 bases at V and 1 base at J, leaving 8 bases unmatched. This CDR3 has 17 residues. Germline CDR1 MRHNA, CDR2 SNTAGT.